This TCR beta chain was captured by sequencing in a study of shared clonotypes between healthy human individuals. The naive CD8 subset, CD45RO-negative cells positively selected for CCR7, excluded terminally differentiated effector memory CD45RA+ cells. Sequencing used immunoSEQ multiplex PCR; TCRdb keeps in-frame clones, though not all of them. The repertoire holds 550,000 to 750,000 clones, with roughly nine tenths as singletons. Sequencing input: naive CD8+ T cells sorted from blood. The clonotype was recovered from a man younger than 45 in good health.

The CDR3 loop is CASSVRISPNNEQFF. CDR3 nucleotides: TGTGCCAGCAGCGTACGTATCAGCCCAAACAATGAGCAGTTCTTC. The rearrangement joins TRBV9 to TRBJ2-1; D is undetermined. Germline lookup yields CDR1 SGDLS and CDR2 YYNGEE. The CDR3 totals 15 residues. Trimming removed 1 base from V and 5 bases from J, with 13 bases in between.